Described below is a single TCR beta chain sequence and its context. Its antigen is unidentified. The germline V gene encodes CDR1 SGDLS and CDR2 YYNGEE. The CDR3 is 15 residues long. V lost 4 bases and J lost 5, with 16 bases in between. The sample belongs to a study of shared clonotypes between healthy human individuals. Generated by immunoSEQ multiplex PCR, the TCRdb table keeps only in-frame clones and is missing some. Of approximately 2,000,000 clones in the sample, around 93% were seen once. Findings and limits, study-wide: Tissue TCR repertoires likely differ from these blood-only repertoires. Unshared clonotypes carried lower generation probabilities than those common to all four donors.

In the naive CD8 group, cells lacked CD45RO and were positively selected for CCR7, so terminally differentiated effector memory CD45RA+ cells were left out. Donors were healthy HIV-negative adults without recent acute infections or vaccinations. Sequenced material: naive CD8+ T cells from PBMCs. V usage is TRBV9 and J usage is TRBJ1-5; D may be TRBD1 (6 bases). This TCR was recovered from a man younger than 30 in good health. Some clones in this sample may be carry-over from other donors' samples. The CDR3 DNA sequence: TGTGCCAGCAGCACAGGAGGGGGGGCCCATCAGCCCCAGCATTTT. This encodes CASSTGGGAHQPQHF.